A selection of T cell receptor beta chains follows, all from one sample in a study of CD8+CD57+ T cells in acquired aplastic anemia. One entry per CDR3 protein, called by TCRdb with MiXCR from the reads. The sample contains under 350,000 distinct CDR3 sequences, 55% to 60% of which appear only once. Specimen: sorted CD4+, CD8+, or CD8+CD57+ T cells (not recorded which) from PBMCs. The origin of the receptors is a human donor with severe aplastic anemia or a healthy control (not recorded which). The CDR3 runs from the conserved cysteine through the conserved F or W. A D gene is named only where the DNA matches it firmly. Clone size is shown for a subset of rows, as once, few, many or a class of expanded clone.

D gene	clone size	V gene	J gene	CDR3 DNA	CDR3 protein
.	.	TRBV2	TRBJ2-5	TGTGCCAGCCCCGCGGGTGTATCCAGGGAGACCCAGTACTTC	CASPAGVSRETQYF
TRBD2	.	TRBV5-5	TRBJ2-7	TGTGCCAGCAGCCCTGGGACTAGCGGGGGACGCTACGAGCAGTACTTC	CASSPGTSGGRYEQYF
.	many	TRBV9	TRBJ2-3	TGTGCCAGCAGCGTAGCCCCGGACGGGGATACGCAGTATTTT	CASSVAPDGDTQYF
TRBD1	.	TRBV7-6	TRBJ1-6	TGTGCCAGCAGCTCCTGGGGGGACAGGGGCCATAATTCACCCCTCCACTTT	CASSSWGDRGHNSPLHF
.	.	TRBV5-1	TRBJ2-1	TGCGCCAGCAGCTTGGCCACAGGACTAACCTACAATGAGCAGTTCTTC	CASSLATGLTYNEQFF
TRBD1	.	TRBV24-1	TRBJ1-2	TGTGCCACCAGTGCCCCGGACAGGGCGGGCTATGGCTACACCTTC	CATSAPDRAGYGYTF
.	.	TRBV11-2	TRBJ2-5	TGTGCCAGCAGCCCTCGGGGGCGGGTCGGGACCCAGTACTTC	CASSPRGRVGTQYF
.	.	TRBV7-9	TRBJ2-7	TGTGCCAGCAGCTTATCCGAGTCCGGTTCCTACGAGCAGTACTTC	CASSLSESGSYEQYF
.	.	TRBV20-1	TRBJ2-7	TGCAGTGCTAGAGATTCAGGGCCTTCCTACGAGCAGTACTTC	CSARDSGPSYEQYF
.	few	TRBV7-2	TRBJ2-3	TGTGCCAGCAACGCGGCCGGGGCCGATACGCAGTATTTT	CASNAAGADTQYF
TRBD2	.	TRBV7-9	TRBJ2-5	TGTGCCAGCAGCTCGACTAGCGGGAGTGGGGAGACCCAGTACTTC	CASSSTSGSGETQYF
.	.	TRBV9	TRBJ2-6	TGTGCCAGCAGCGTACGGGGAGCTGGGGCCAACGTCCTGACTTTC	CASSVRGAGANVLTF
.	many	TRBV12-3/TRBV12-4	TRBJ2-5	TGTGCCAGCACCCCCGGTGGGGCTCGCCGGGCCCAGTACTTC	CASTPGGARRAQYF
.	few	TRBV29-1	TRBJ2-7	TGCAGCGTTGAAGTGCGGGCTAGCGAGCAGTACTTC	CSVEVRASEQYF
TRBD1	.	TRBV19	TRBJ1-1	TGTGCCAGTAGTATTGGGGACAGTATCCCTGAAGCTTTCTTT	CASSIGDSIPEAFF
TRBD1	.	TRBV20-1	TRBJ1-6	TGCAGTGCTAGGTCAGGGGGTTCACCCCTCCACTTT	CSARSGGSPLHF
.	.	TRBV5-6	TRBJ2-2	TGTGCCAGCAGCGTAGAGGGACGGGCGACTACCACCGGGGAGCTGTTTTTT	CASSVEGRATTTGELFF
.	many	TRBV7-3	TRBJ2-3	TGTGCCAGCAGCTTACGTCCACAGGATACGCAGTATTTT	CASSLRPQDTQYF
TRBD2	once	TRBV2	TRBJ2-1	TGTGCCAGCAGTGAACGGGTGGGGCTAGCGGGATCGAATGAGCAGTTCTTC	CASSERVGLAGSNEQFF
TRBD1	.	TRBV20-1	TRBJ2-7	TGCAGTGCTAGAGATTACGGGACAGGGGGTGAAGTGGTCGAGCAGTACTTC	CSARDYGTGGEVVEQYF
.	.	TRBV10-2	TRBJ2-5	TGCGCCAGCAGGGAGACCGGGACCCAGTACTTC	CASRETGTQYF
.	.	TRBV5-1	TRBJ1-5	TGCGCCAGCAGCTTGAAAGGTAATCAGCCCCAGCATTTT	CASSLKGNQPQHF
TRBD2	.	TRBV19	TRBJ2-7	TGTGCCAGTAGTATCGTTGTAGCGGGAGGAAACGAGCAGTACTTC	CASSIVVAGGNEQYF
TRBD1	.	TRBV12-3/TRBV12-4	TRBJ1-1	TGTGCCAGCAGTCCGCAGTGGACAGGGTCCTACAATGAAGCTTTCTTT	CASSPQWTGSYNEAFF
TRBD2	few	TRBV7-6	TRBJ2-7	TGTGCCAGCAGCACGGGTAGCGGGGGGGTGTACGAGCAGTACTTC	CASSTGSGGVYEQYF
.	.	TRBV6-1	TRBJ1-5	TGTGCCAGCAGTGAATTCGGCGGAGATAGCAATCAGCCCCAGCATTTT	CASSEFGGDSNQPQHF
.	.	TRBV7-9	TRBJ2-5	TGTGCCAGCAGCACCTGGGAGCGGGAGACCCAGTACTTC	CASSTWERETQYF
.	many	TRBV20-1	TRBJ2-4	TGCAGTGCTAGAGCCTCCCGAAACATTCAGTACTTC	CSARASRNIQYF
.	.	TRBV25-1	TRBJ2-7	TGTGCCTGCAGTGCCTGGGGCAGCACAACCTACGAGCAGTACTTC	CACSAWGSTTYEQYF
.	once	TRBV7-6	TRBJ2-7	TGTGCCAGCAGCCCGACAGTCTTCTACGAGCAGTACTTC	CASSPTVFYEQYF